Listed here is a single T cell receptor (beta chain). What it recognizes is unknown. This record belongs to a study of shared clonotypes between healthy human individuals. Broader study findings: Generation of non-shared clonotypes was less probable than generation of clonotypes shared by all four donors.

Sequenced by immunoSEQ multiplex PCR; TCRdb stores in-frame clones only, minus some. The sample carries more than 850,000 clones, about four fifths recorded once. CDR3 length: 16 amino acids. Germline CDR1 and CDR2: SGHRS and YFSETQ. J lost 4 bases, V lost 4 bases, and 8 bases had no gene match. The specimen was memory CD4+ T cells from PBMCs. Documented subset: CD45RA-negative fraction. The TCR originated in a young man in good health. Some clones in this sample may be carry-over from other donors' samples. The chain uses TRBV5-1 and TRBJ1-3; TRBD1 aligns across 10 bases. The CDR3 region is CASSPQTGGRGNTIYF. The CDR3 coding sequence is TGCGCCAGCAGCCCCCAGACAGGGGGCCGCGGAAACACCATATATTTT.